These 21 T cell receptor beta chains originate from one sample sequenced in a study of identical twins. TCRdb re-called the 5' RACE reads through MiXCR, storing one row per CDR3 protein. The table includes about 700,000 distinct CDR3 sequences, 5.5% to 6.5% detected once. What was sequenced was naive T cells sorted from blood. The receptors were sampled from a man aged 18 to 29 in good health.

This clonotype occurred many times. The chain joins TRBV25-1 to TRBJ2-7; the D gene is possibly TRBD2 (6 bases). Germline values: CDR1 MGHDK, CDR2 SYGVNS. V dropped 8 bases and J dropped 9 bases, with 20 bases sitting between them. There are 13 residues in the CDR3. The chain's CDR3 is CASGIRGGGGQYF. Here the CDR3 DNA reads TGTGCCAGCGGAATCCGGGGAGGCGGCGGGCAGTACTTC.

The chain couples TRBV12-3 or TRBV12-4 to TRBJ2-7, with D maybe TRBD1 (6 bases). Trimming took off 2 bases at V and 6 bases at J, with 11 bases between the two ends. The CDR3 spans 13 residues. The CDR3 region has the DNA TGTGCCAGCAGTTTAAGGGGGTGGGGCGAGCAGTACGTC. It translates to CASSLRGWGEQYV.

This clonotype was observed many times. V gene TRBV20-1 combines with J gene TRBJ2-4, with TRBD2 matching 16 bases. With 6 bases clipped from V and 1 base from J, the junction kept 9 bases outside the gene matches. The CDR3 extends over 18 amino acids. In germline, CDR1 is DFQATT, CDR2 SNEGSKA (reference sequence). The CDR3 is CSARKGLAGGPAKNIQYF. The CDR3 region has the DNA TGCAGTGCGCGGAAGGGACTAGCGGGAGGGCCGGCCAAAAACATTCAGTACTTC.

Details on this clonotype: With a much larger clone just one base away, this may be a read error. The chain links TRBV20-1 to TRBJ1-5, with TRBD1 identical over 9 bases. With the DNA end fitting TRBJ2-3 better, the J assignment may be wrong. The CDR3 is 15 amino acids. Germline-derived CDR1 and CDR2 are DFQATT and SNEGSKA (reference sequence). CDR3 sequence reads: CSARRDRVSNQPQYF. CDR3 bases: TGCAGTGCTAGAAGGGACAGGGTCAGCAATCAGCCCCAGTATTTT.

There are many counts of this clonotype. The chain recombines TRBV4-3 with TRBJ2-3; 7 nucleotides match TRBD2. The CDR3 runs 14 residues. The V gene's germline CDR1 is LGHNA and CDR2 YSLEER. J gave up 4 bases and V 3 bases, and 4 bases lay outside the gene matches. CDR3 in amino acids: CASSQATSADTQYF. The DNA for the CDR3 is TGCGCCAGCAGCCAGGCTACTAGCGCAGATACGCAGTATTTT.

The chain couples TRBV5-5 to TRBJ1-1; D is perhaps TRBD1 (5 bases). Trimming took 5 bases from V and 1 from J, leaving 12 bases between them. CDR3 size: 14 residues. CDR1 SGHKS and CDR2 YYEKEE come from the germline V gene (reference sequence). The DNA for the CDR3 is TGTGCCAGCAGAACCGGGGCGGGGAACACTGAAGCTTTCTTT. Amino acid sequence: CASRTGAGNTEAFF.

This clonotype was detected many times. This sequence joins TRBV7-2 and TRBJ2-3, with 8 bases matching TRBD2. CDR1 is SGHTA, CDR2 FQGNSA, per germline. This CDR3 is 13 amino acids long. V was clipped by 1 base and J by 10 bases; unmatched bases: 4. The chain's CDR3 is CASSLEAGEAQYF. DNA of the CDR3: TGTGCCAGCAGCTTAGAAGCGGGAGAAGCGCAGTATTTT.

This clonotype was seen ten or more times. V usage is TRBV5-1 and J usage is TRBJ1-1; D not certain. Between the trimmed V and J ends, which lost 4 bases and 7 bases, there was a span of 11 bases. The V gene's germline CDR1 is SGHRS and CDR2 YFSETQ. CDR3 length: 12 amino acids. CDR3 sequence (DNA): TGCGCCAGCAGCACGAATGAGGGTGAAGCTTTCTTT. Translation gives CASSTNEGEAFF.

The chain carries TRBV19 and TRBJ2-1; D is unresolved. The V gene lost 3 bases and the J gene lost 8 bases, with 14 bases spanning the gap. The CDR3 has 14 residues. The germline V gene encodes CDR1 LNHDA and CDR2 SQIVND (reference sequence). CDR3 sequence: CASSIVRAVDEQFF. The CDR3 DNA sequence: TGTGCCAGTAGTATCGTGAGAGCAGTCGATGAGCAGTTCTTC.

This clonotype has at least ten counts. Here the CDR3 reads CASKAGETQYF. DNA of the CDR3: TGTGCCAGCAAGGCGGGAGAGACCCAGTACTTC. V and J are TRBV6-2 or TRBV6-3 and TRBJ2-5, with TRBD2 as a possible D gene (5 bases). Germline assignment: CDR1 MNHEY and CDR2 SVGEGT. Trimming pared 7 bases from V and 4 bases from J, leaving 7 bases between. The CDR3 length is 11 residues.

This clonotype was found a few times. J is TRBJ2-1 and V is TRBV6-2 or TRBV6-3; 7 nucleotides line up with TRBD2. The CDR3 runs to 14 residues. J lost 5 bases, V lost 5 bases, and 6 bases had no gene match. CDR1 is MNHEY and CDR2 is SVGEGT in the germline V gene. CDR3 loop: CASSHGDYNNEQFF. The CDR3 region has the DNA TGTGCCAGCAGTCACGGGGACTACAACAATGAGCAGTTCTTC.

This clonotype was seen repeatedly, ten times or more. The chain carries TRBV7-8 and TRBJ2-1; a weak D match, TRBD1 (5 bases). The germline gives CDR1 SGHVS, CDR2 FQNEAQ. V was clipped by 5 bases and J by 7 bases, with 21 bases between them. The CDR3 has 16 amino acids. The CDR3 DNA is TGTGCCAGCAGCAAGATAGCAGGGTATGTTATAAATGAGCAGTTCTTC. It is translated as CASSKIAGYVINEQFF. Variable domain in full (rest from reference TRBV7-8 and TRBJ2-1): GAGVSQSPRYKVAKRGQDVALRCDPISGHVSLFWYQQALGQGPEFLTYFQNEAQLDKSGLPSDRFFAERPEGSVSTLKIQRTQQEDSAVYLCASSKIAGYVINEQFFGPGTRLTVL.

This clonotype was seen a handful of times. The chain recombines TRBV15 with TRBJ2-5, with D possibly called TRBD1 or TRBD2 (5 bases each). The ends were cut back, 8 bases at V and 3 bases at J, with 10 bases in the middle. CDR1 and CDR2 (germline): LNHNV, YYDKDF (reference sequence). The CDR3 consists of 12 residues. As DNA, the CDR3 is TGTGCCACCGCCTGGGGGAAAGAGACCCAGTACTTC. Residues: CATAWGKETQYF.

This clonotype was recorded at least ten times. The rearrangement uses TRBV12-3 or TRBV12-4 and TRBJ2-3; D not resolved. V gave up 3 bases and J gave up 4 bases, with 8 bases separating them. There are 13 residues in the CDR3. CDR3 protein: CASSFPEADTQYF. Here the CDR3 DNA reads TGTGCCAGCAGTTTCCCAGAGGCAGATACGCAGTATTTT.

This rearrangement joins TRBV11-3 to TRBJ2-7, with 7 nucleotides matching TRBD1. Germline CDR1 is SGHNT and CDR2 is YENEEA. Germline trimming cut 5 bases from V and 5 bases from J; bases unmatched to any gene: 6. This CDR3 region has 13 residues. The CDR3 loop reads CASSQTGWDEQYV. The CDR3 DNA sequence: TGTGCCAGCAGCCAGACAGGGTGGGACGAGCAGTACGTC.

The chain has TRBV24-1 and TRBJ2-1; 7 nucleotides agree with TRBD2. The CDR3 is 17 residues long. From germline, CDR1 is KGHDR and CDR2 SFDVKD. V was clipped by 2 bases and J by 0 bases; unmatched bases: 6. The CDR3 sequence: CATSDWASGRSYNEQFF. Written as DNA, the CDR3 is TGTGCCACCAGTGATTGGGCTAGCGGTCGCTCCTACAATGAGCAGTTCTTC.

There are many counts of this clonotype. The rearrangement uses TRBV7-9 and TRBJ2-7; 8 nucleotides match TRBD2. The V gene end was trimmed by 5 bases and the J gene end by 4 bases; junction bases not matched to a gene: 10. The CDR3 runs 15 residues. Germline V gives CDR1 SEHNR, CDR2 FQNEAQ (reference sequence). The DNA for the CDR3 is TGTGCCAGCAGCGCCTACCAGCGGGAGATGTACGAGCAGTACTTC. Its protein is CASSAYQREMYEQYF.

The sample holds many counts of this clonotype. This chain connects TRBV24-1 to TRBJ2-1; 13 bases are shared with TRBD2. Germline V gene data show CDR1 as KGHDR and CDR2 as SFDVKD. This CDR3 region has 20 residues. Unmatched junction bases numbered 17, after V lost 4 bases and J lost 6 bases. The CDR3 region is CATSDPLTSGGLLGVNEQFF. CDR3 coding DNA: TGTGCCACCAGTGACCCCCTGACTAGCGGGGGGCTTCTCGGGGTCAATGAGCAGTTCTTC.

Ten or more counts support this clonotype. This rearrangement joins TRBV10-3 to TRBJ2-7; D is ambiguous. The CDR3 has 13 amino acids. The germline CDR1 and CDR2 sequences are ENHRY and SYGVKD. Trimming stripped 6 bases from V and 2 bases from J, with 11 bases between. The CDR3 bases are TGTGCCATCAGATCAGGACCAGCCTACGAGCAGTACGTC. Its translation is CAIRSGPAYEQYV.

The chain combines TRBV20-1 with TRBJ2-3; the D is unclear. Trimming cost V 5 bases and J 6 bases, with 12 bases left between them. The CDR3 sequence is 12 residues long. Germline V lookup: CDR1 DFQATT, CDR2 SNEGSKA (reference sequence). The CDR3 DNA reads as TGCAGTGCTGCCAGCGTGGGGGATACGCAGTATTTT. Residues: CSAASVGDTQYF.

In its sample, this clonotype was seen a few times. V usage is TRBV7-9 and J usage is TRBJ2-5; D unclear. Trimming stripped 5 bases from V and 7 bases from J, with 17 bases between. The CDR3 runs to 14 residues. Germline CDR1 SEHNR, CDR2 FQNEAQ (reference sequence). The CDR3 DNA follows: TGTGCCAGCAGCCCCCGTGACATGTCGGGGACCCAGTACTTC. Amino acid sequence: CASSPRDMSGTQYF.